This TCR beta chain was documented in a study of Ad26.COV2.S vaccination and SARS-CoV-2 variants (dated by TCRdb to the early 2020s). For the study in its entirety: The specificity and breadth of SARS-CoV-2-reactive T cell receptors after Ad26.COV2.S vaccination were assessed by TCRbeta repertoire sequencing. A total of around 32 samples were included in the TCR-sequenced set, comprising roughly 19 Ad26.COV2.S vaccine recipients, 5 placebo recipients and 8 SARS-CoV-2 convalescent individuals.

Overall results and qualifications from the work: Higher spike-specific TCR breadth was observed in Ad26.COV2.S recipients than in placebo recipients (P = 0.0014). After vaccination, substantial breadth of spike-specific CD8+ and CD4+ T cell responses was reported. According to the authors, total T cell responses may have been underestimated by the TCR breadth and depth analyses. Comparable non-spike TCR breadth was observed between vaccine and placebo recipients, consistent with only spike being contained in the vaccine.

From cysteine to phenylalanine, the CDR3 is 15 amino acids long. Only the CDR3 part of the read is kept: 45 bases, read in frame from the first base. Via the germline V gene, CDR1 is MDHEN and CDR2 SYDVKM. V is pared back by 6 bases and J by 5 bases, with 17 bases lying between the germline termini. About this clone: No cognate antigen has been identified for it. Base qualities are not at hand, and no much larger clone is one base apart.

The time point label of this sample denotes: individuals recovered from natural SARS-CoV-2 infection. TCRbeta CDR3 regions were sequenced with the immunoSEQ Assay. After extraction, genomic DNA underwent amplification by bias-controlled multiplex PCR, followed by high-throughput sequencing. The authors' analysis ran thus. To quantify the absolute abundance of every unique TCRbeta CDR3 region, sequences were collapsed and filtered. Usable DNA was measured by amplifying reference genes present in all nucleated cells, and TCRbeta template counts were normalized to that usable DNA to estimate T cell fraction. Repertoire TCRs were annotated as SARS-CoV-2-specific by exact matching of V gene, CDR3 amino acid sequence and J gene to a known reactive TCR set. The reference SARS-CoV-2 TCR set was derived from MIRA and filtered for enrichment in COVID-19-positive ImmuneCODE repertoires, a step that removed public or cross-reactive TCRs. Based on the MIRA antigens, annotated TCRs were further analysed at the level of specific ORF or position within ORF. Depth was the summed frequency of annotated unique rearrangements, while breadth was defined as annotated unique rearrangements over total unique productive rearrangements. Two-sided Wilcoxon rank-sum tests were used to compare TCR breadth between groups. Held by TCRdb, this immuneACCESS table contains in-frame sequences only and omits some clones. Under half of the omission traces to an unresolved V gene where checked; the cause of the rest is unknown. The V and J calls and clone size come from that table; D and trimming were worked out from the DNA. The sample table lists over 110,000 clones, 75% to 90% of them with a count of one. 4% to 6% of the sample is in the top ten clones.

Recombination joined TRBV28 with TRBJ1-5; a tentative D call is TRBD1 (6 bases match). The receptor was derived from a human donor who had recovered from COVID-19. This specimen consisted of peripheral blood, obtained after recovery from COVID-19. The nucleotides are TGTGCCAGCAGCTTCCGGTCAGGGGTGGATCAGCCCCAGCATTTT. It translates to CASSFRSGVDQPQHF.